Below, 11 T cell receptor beta chains from the same sample are listed, as sequenced in a study of control samples from healthy donors and cancer patients. Here immunoSEQ multiplex PCR was the method, and the copy in TCRdb shows in-frame clones only, minus some. The table lists roughly 190,000 clones, 91% of them singletons. The sample consisted of blood. The source is a woman aged 25 to 45 in good health.

This sequence joins TRBV29-1 and TRBJ2-3, with 9 bases matching TRBD1. This CDR3 contains 14 residues. The V segment lost 5 bases and the J segment 1 base; nucleotides outside the gene matches: 4. Germline V gene data show CDR1 as SQVTM and CDR2 as ANQGSEA. DNA of the CDR3: TGCAGCGTTTCCCGGACAGGGGGCACAGATACGCAGTATTTT. Translating gives CSVSRTGGTDTQYF.

The chain is built from TRBV9 and TRBJ1-1; D is undetermined. Trimming took off 3 bases at V and 3 bases at J, with 9 bases between the two ends. This CDR3 has 13 amino acids. CDR1 SGDLS and CDR2 YYNGEE come from the germline V gene. The CDR3 DNA is TGTGCCAGCAGCGGTGGAGGGTACACTGAAGCTTTCTTT. Its translation is CASSGGGYTEAFF.

The rearrangement uses TRBV19 and TRBJ2-7; 9 nucleotides agree with TRBD2. Unmatched junction bases numbered 3, after V lost 4 bases and J lost 2 bases. This CDR3 is 14 amino acids long. CDR1 LNHDA and CDR2 SQIVND come from the germline V gene (reference sequence). The CDR3 sequence is CASSTSGVTYEQYF. The CDR3 coding sequence is TGTGCCAGTAGTACTAGCGGGGTAACCTACGAGCAGTACTTC.

This chain joins TRBV6-4 and TRBJ2-3; 8 bases match TRBD1. V shed 5 bases and J 2 bases; nucleotides not matched to a gene: 3. CDR3 length equals 14 residues. From germline, CDR1 is MRHNA and CDR2 SNTAGT. Written as DNA, the CDR3 is TGTGCCAGCAGTCCGGGACAGGACACAGATACGCAGTATTTT. Its translation: CASSPGQDTDTQYF.

The rearrangement joins TRBV11-3 to TRBJ2-3; weak D call: TRBD1 (6 bases). V lost 1 base, J lost 6 bases, and 11 bases lay in between. Looked up from germline, CDR1 is SGHNT and CDR2 is YENEEA. CDR3 length equals 14 residues. CDR3 nucleotides: TGTGCCAGCAGCTTAGCGACAGGACCCGATACGCAGTATTTT. Translation gives CASSLATGPDTQYF.

The J gene is TRBJ1-6, the V gene TRBV5-1; a weak D match, TRBD1 (5 bases). Germline V CDR1 and CDR2: SGHRS, YFSETQ. V was trimmed by 0 bases and J by 7 bases, leaving 17 bases between them. The CDR3 consists of 17 residues. CDR3 in amino acids: CASSLAQRGNWNSPLHF. CDR3 nucleotides: TGCGCCAGCAGCTTGGCTCAACGGGGCAATTGGAATTCACCCCTCCACTTT.

As for this clone: Other nucleotide sequences in the sample specify the same CDR3. This sequence joins TRBV7-9 and TRBJ1-6, with 8 positions matching TRBD1. CDR3 length: 14 residues. Germline assignment: CDR1 SEHNR and CDR2 FQNEAQ (reference sequence). Trimming at V came to 4 bases and at J to 7 bases, leaving 3 bases not matched to a gene. The CDR3 protein is CASSSRQGNSPLHF. CDR3 coding DNA: TGTGCCAGCAGCTCCAGACAGGGGAATTCACCCCTCCACTTT.

The chain employs TRBV6-5 and TRBJ2-1, with 10 positions matching TRBD2. CDR1 MNHEY and CDR2 SVGAGI come from the germline V gene. With V trimmed by 7 bases and J by 3 bases, 3 bases remained unmatched. The CDR3 contains 14 residues. The CDR3 coding sequence is TGTGCCAGCACTAGCGGGAGCCTCTACAATGAGCAGTTCTTC. Protein: CASTSGSLYNEQFF.

V usage is TRBV15 and J usage is TRBJ1-2; 7 bases map to TRBD1. V shed 0 bases, J shed 7 bases, and the junction held 8 bases outside the gene matches. CDR3 size: 15 residues. Germline V lookup: CDR1 LNHNV, CDR2 YYDKDF (reference sequence). The CDR3 DNA follows: TGTGCCACCAGCAGAGATCTGTCAGGGGGGGTTGGCTACACCTTC. Its translation: CATSRDLSGGVGYTF.

The sample holds one count of this clone. V usage is TRBV5-5 and J usage is TRBJ2-1; 10 bases align to TRBD1. CDR3 length: 14 residues. Germline values: CDR1 SGHKS, CDR2 YYEKEE (reference sequence). After removal of 5 bases from V and 7 bases from J, the junction contained 6 bases not matched to a gene. CDR3 region: CASSFGTGDNEQFF. CDR3 sequence (DNA): TGTGCCAGCAGTTTCGGGACAGGGGATAATGAGCAGTTCTTC. Complete variable domain (other parts from reference TRBV5-5 and TRBJ2-1): DAGVTQSPTHLIKTRGQQVTLRCSPISGHKSVSWYQQVLGQGPQFIFQYYEKEERGRGNFPDRFSARQFPNYSSELNVNALLLGDSALYLCASSFGTGDNEQFFGPGTRLTVL.

This clone was recorded only once. V is TRBV6-6 and J is TRBJ1-6, with 8 bases that match TRBD1. The germline CDR1 and CDR2 sequences are MNHNY and SVGAGI (reference sequence). V was clipped by 2 bases and J by 7 bases; unmatched bases: 4. The CDR3 has 15 amino acids. CDR3 residues: CASSYNTGGNSPLHF. The CDR3 nucleotides are TGTGCCAGCAGTTACAACACAGGGGGGAATTCACCCCTCCACTTT.